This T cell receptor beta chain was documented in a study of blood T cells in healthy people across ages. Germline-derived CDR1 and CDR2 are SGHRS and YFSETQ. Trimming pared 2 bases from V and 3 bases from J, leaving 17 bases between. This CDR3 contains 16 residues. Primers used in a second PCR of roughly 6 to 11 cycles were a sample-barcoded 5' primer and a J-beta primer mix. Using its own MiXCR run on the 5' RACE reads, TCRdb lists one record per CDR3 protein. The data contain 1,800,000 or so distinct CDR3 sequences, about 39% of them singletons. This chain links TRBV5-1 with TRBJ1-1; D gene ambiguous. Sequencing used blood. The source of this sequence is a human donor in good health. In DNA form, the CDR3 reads TGCGCCAGCAGCTTAACGCGAATTAGGGTGGACACTGAAGCTTTCTTT. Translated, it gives CASSLTRIRVDTEAFF.